This T cell receptor (beta chain) was recorded in a study of response to subunit inactivated influenza vaccine. Germline V gives CDR1 SGHRS, CDR2 YFSETQ. The CDR3 runs to 16 residues. V shed 0 bases and J shed 0 bases, with 11 bases lying between them. MiXCR, run by TCRdb on the RT-PCR reads, gives a single entry per CDR3 protein. The data show about 310,000 distinct CDR3 sequences, with 20% to 25% seen just once and 10% to 13% held by the top ten. The specimen comprised PBMCs from blood, sampled less than 22 months after vaccination. This TCR derives from a man aged 45 to 75 who received an inactivated influenza vaccine. V gene TRBV5-1 combines with J gene TRBJ2-3; TRBD1 is a possible D gene (6 bases). The CDR3 nucleotides read TGCGCCAGCAGCTTGGCTTGGACAGTGAGCACAGATACGCAGTATTTT. This gives the protein CASSLAWTVSTDTQYF.